The 8 T cell receptor beta chains listed next were all sequenced from one sample in a study of shared clonotypes between healthy human individuals. Here immunoSEQ multiplex PCR was the method, and the copy in TCRdb shows in-frame clones only, minus some. Among 1.6 million or so clones listed, roughly 97% were seen once. The sequenced sample was naive CD4+ T cells sorted from blood. Subset meaning: CD45RA+ positively selected. Every receptor here comes from a man aged 25 to 40 in good health.

Details on this clone: The same CDR3 is also encoded by other DNA sequences in this sample. The chain couples TRBV5-1 to TRBJ2-3; D call uncertain. The ends were cut back, 4 bases at V and 0 bases at J, with 3 bases in the middle. There are 12 residues in the CDR3. Per germline, CDR1 SGHRS and CDR2 YFSETQ. CDR3 sequence reads: CASSVSTDTQYF. CDR3 sequence (DNA): TGCGCCAGCAGCGTCAGCACAGATACGCAGTATTTT.

V usage is TRBV7-9 and J usage is TRBJ2-7; 9 nucleotides agree with TRBD1. The CDR3 has 16 residues. The trim removed 5 bases at V and 6 bases at J, leaving 14 bases unmatched. Germline assignment: CDR1 SEHNR and CDR2 FQNEAQ (reference sequence). The DNA for the CDR3 is TGTGCCAGCAGCACAATTCCGGGACAGGGAGTTCGCGAGCAGTACTTC. Residues: CASSTIPGQGVREQYF.

For the CDR3, the DNA is TGTGCCAGCAGTGGGGCGCTTGGCAATCAGCCCCAGCATTTT. It is translated as CASSGALGNQPQHF. The chain recombines TRBV25-1 with TRBJ1-5; D is unresolved. CDR1 and CDR2 (germline): MGHDK, SYGVNS. The CDR3 is 14 residues long. V gave up 4 bases and J gave up 2 bases, with 9 bases separating them.

This rearrangement joins TRBV9 to TRBJ1-3; D gene unclear. V gave up 7 bases and J gave up 4 bases, with 21 bases separating them. CDR1 SGDLS and CDR2 YYNGEE come from the germline V gene. The CDR3 spans 16 residues. The CDR3 DNA reads TGTGCCAGCGGCGGTGTTCGGCGACCGGCAGGAAACACCATATATTTT. It yields the protein CASGGVRRPAGNTIYF.

The count of this clone is one. The rearrangement uses TRBV7-2 and TRBJ1-2, with D perhaps TRBD1 (6 bases). This CDR3 has 17 residues. Per germline, CDR1 SGHTA and CDR2 FQGNSA. Trimming cost V 3 bases and J 4 bases, with 21 bases left between them. The CDR3 DNA is TGTGCCAGCAGCTTCCAGTCGGCCATCCAGGACAGCTATGGCTACACCTTC. Protein sequence: CASSFQSAIQDSYGYTF.

The gene calls are TRBV28 and TRBJ2-1; 7 bases match TRBD2. Germline V CDR1 and CDR2: MDHEN, SYDVKM. CDR3 size: 16 residues. Unmatched junction bases numbered 13, after V lost 4 bases and J lost 7 bases. In nucleotides, the CDR3 is TGTGCCAGCAGTTCGCCGGCGGGAGTAACGAAAAATGAGCAGTTCTTC. It codes for CASSSPAGVTKNEQFF. The full variable domain, its missing parts supplied by reference TRBV28 and TRBJ2-1, is DVKVTQSSRYLVKRTGEKVFLECVQDMDHENMFWYRQDPGLGLRLIYFSYDVKMKEKGDIPEGYSVSREKKERFSLILESASTNQTSMYLCASSSPAGVTKNEQFFGPGTRLTVL.

The chain joins TRBV19 to TRBJ1-2; 7 bases map to TRBD1. The CDR3 totals 13 residues. Germline values: CDR1 LNHDA, CDR2 SQIVND (reference sequence). The ends lost 5 bases at V and 7 bases at J; junction bases unmatched: 7. Here the CDR3 reads CASSVRTGSGYTF. Written as DNA, the CDR3 is TGTGCCAGTAGTGTCCGGACAGGTTCTGGCTACACCTTC.

A note on this clone: Other DNA sequences in this specimen translate into the identical CDR3. The chain links TRBV18 to TRBJ2-5; TRBD1 is a possible D gene (5 bases). Trimming removed 2 bases from V and 3 bases from J, with 7 bases in between. Germline CDR1 is KGHSH and CDR2 is LQKENI. The length of the CDR3 is 13 residues. The CDR3 here is CASSPVGEETQYF. The CDR3 bases are TGTGCCAGCTCACCAGTAGGGGAAGAGACCCAGTACTTC.